The 29 T cell receptor beta chains reported below all come from one sample, sequenced in a study of patients and donors after allogeneic stem cell transplantation (TCRdb year 2020). The receptor library was made with RT-PCR. The sample was run on a NextSeq 550. TCRdb reran the public reads through fastp at Q25 and MiXCR, keeping productive beta chains. Rows with a matching CDR3 protein are joined into one entry that keeps the most common DNA and genes. The sample records under 170,000 distinct CDR3 sequences, 30% to 45% of which are singletons. 50% of the sample goes to the ten largest clones. Sequencing used blood, either unsorted or a sorted T cell fraction (not recorded which). The receptors originated from a human donor who was either an allogeneic HSCT recipient or a stem cell or donor lymphocyte infusion donor (not recorded which). It is not recorded whose cells these are; they may come from a transplant donor.

The genes are TRBV20-1 and TRBJ1-1; a weak D match, TRBD1 (6 bases). V lost 4 bases and J 5 bases, leaving 14 bases between the germline ends. This CDR3 is built from 13 residues. Germline V gene lookup returns CDR1 DFQATT and CDR2 SNEGSKA (reference sequence). The chain's CDR3 is CSATGVSGTEAFF. The CDR3 DNA is TGCAGTGCTACAGGGGTCTCGGGAACTGAAGCTTTCTTT.

The CDR3 bases are TGTGCCTGGAGTGTACTACGGTATAATTCACCCCTCCACTTT. Residues: CAWSVLRYNSPLHF. The chain joins TRBV30 to TRBJ1-6; D ambiguous. In germline, CDR1 is GTSNPN, CDR2 SVGIG (reference sequence). Between the trimmed V and J ends, which lost 0 bases and 4 bases, there was a span of 7 bases. The CDR3 is made up of 14 amino acids.

The V gene is TRBV9, the J gene TRBJ2-5; no clear D. The V gene lost 0 bases and the J gene lost 3 bases, with 12 bases spanning the gap. Germline CDR1 and CDR2: SGDLS and YYNGEE. CDR3 length equals 15 residues. The chain's CDR3 is CASSVGRVWEETQYF. CDR3 sequence (DNA): TGTGCCAGCAGCGTAGGTAGGGTCTGGGAAGAGACCCAGTACTTC.

This clonotype occurred a few times. The chain recombines TRBV5-8 with TRBJ2-4; D may be TRBD2 (5 bases). The germline V and J ends were trimmed by 3 bases and 8 bases, with 12 bases remaining between them. Germline assignment: CDR1 SGHTS and CDR2 YDEGEE. The CDR3 spans 13 residues. The CDR3 bases are TGTGCCAGCAGCTCCTCGACGAGGGACATTCAGTACTTC. It specifies CASSSSTRDIQYF. The complete variable domain, with remaining parts taken from reference TRBV5-8 and TRBJ2-4, reads EAGVTQSPTHLIKTRGQQATLRCSPISGHTSVYWYQQALGLGLQFLLWYDEGEERNRGNFPPRFSGRQFPNYSSELNVNALELEDSALYLCASSSSTRDIQYFGAGTRLSVL.

This clonotype was counted only a few times. The CDR3 bases are TGTGCCAGCAGCTCTTCCAGCCCGGGATCAGAAGGAGCCGGGGAGCTGTTTTTT. It translates to CASSSSSPGSEGAGELFF. V usage is TRBV7-3 and J usage is TRBJ2-2; D might be TRBD2 (5 bases). The germline V gene has CDR1 SGHTA and CDR2 FQGTGA. The CDR3 consists of 18 residues. Trimming stripped 4 bases from V and 6 bases from J, with 24 bases between.

This clonotype was seen a handful of times. The rearrangement links TRBV29-1 to TRBJ2-5, with 7 bases that match TRBD1. The ends lost 0 bases at V and 5 bases at J; junction bases unmatched: 6. CDR3 size: 14 residues. Germline V gives CDR1 SQVTM, CDR2 ANQGSEA. The CDR3 nucleotides are TGCAGCGTTGAAGATTCAAGGGGGCTGGAGACCCAGTACTTC. Amino acid sequence: CSVEDSRGLETQYF.

This clonotype was detected only a few times. At one end the junction does not follow the germline gene, possibly because of a read error. The J gene is TRBJ1-4, the V gene TRBV7-7; tentatively, D is TRBD1 (5 bases). The CDR3 sequence is 14 residues long. Germline CDR1 SSHAT, CDR2 FNYEAQ (reference sequence). As DNA, the CDR3 is TGTGCTAGCAGCTCGGGACGGACGGATGAAAAACTGTTTTTT. Translating it yields CASSSGRTDEKLFF. Complete variable domain (other parts from reference TRBV7-7 and TRBJ1-4): GAGVSQSPRYKVTKRGQDVTLRCDPISSHATLYWYQQALGQGPEFLTYFNYEAQPDKSGLPSDRFSAERPEGSISTLTIQRTEQRDSAMYRCASSSGRTDEKLFFGSGTQLSVL.

The J gene is TRBJ1-6, the V gene TRBV12-3 or TRBV12-4, with TRBD1 matching over 7 bases. V shed 5 bases, J shed 5 bases, and the junction held 3 bases outside the gene matches. The CDR3 runs 14 residues. The DNA of the CDR3 is TGTGCCAGCAGTGGGACAGTTGATAATTCACCCCTCCACTTT. It translates to CASSGTVDNSPLHF.

CDR3 sequence reads: CASSPRDTPPNYGYTF. The CDR3 DNA reads as TGTGCCAGCAGTCCGCGGGACACCCCACCTAACTATGGCTACACCTTC. V and J are TRBV28 and TRBJ1-2; D possibly corresponds to TRBD1 (6 bases). CDR3 length: 16 residues. Germline CDR1 reads MDHEN; CDR2 reads SYDVKM. Deletions cut 5 bases from V and 0 bases from J, with 16 bases between.

The table lists this clonotype with a few counts. The chain employs TRBV2 and TRBJ2-7; maybe TRBD2 (6 bases). Germline V lookup: CDR1 SNHLY, CDR2 FYNNEI. The CDR3 spans 17 residues. The ends were cut back, 6 bases at V and 2 bases at J, with 23 bases in the middle. In nucleotides, the CDR3 is TGTGCCAGCAGCGCCGGGAGACAGTTGGGGAAAACCTACGAGCAGTACGTC. This sequence encodes CASSAGRQLGKTYEQYV.

The rearrangement joins TRBV10-3 to TRBJ2-7; possibly TRBD1 for D (6 bases). V was clipped by 4 bases and J by 7 bases, with 17 bases between them. The CDR3 length is 14 residues. CDR1 and CDR2 from the germline V gene are ENHRY and SYGVKD. The CDR3: CAISATGLVSEQYV. The CDR3 nucleotides are TGTGCCATCAGTGCGACAGGCCTGGTGAGTGAGCAGTACGTC.

The rearrangement uses TRBV28 and TRBJ1-6; 9 bases match TRBD1. The CDR3 is 16 amino acids. V lost 5 bases, J lost 14 bases, and 16 bases stayed unmatched. Germline CDR1 is MDHEN and CDR2 is SYDVKM. The CDR3 loop is CASSGPEGQGFPTLHF. The DNA of the CDR3 is TGTGCCAGCAGTGGACCCGAGGGACAGGGATTCCCAACCCTCCACTTT. The entire variable domain, with the rest obtained from reference TRBV28 and TRBJ1-6, is as follows: DVKVTQSSRYLVKRTGEKVFLECVQDMDHENMFWYRQDPGLGLRLIYFSYDVKMKEKGDIPEGYSVSREKKERFSLILESASTNQTSMYLCASSGPEGQGFPTLHFGNGTRLTVT.

V gene TRBV25-1 combines with J gene TRBJ1-6, with TRBD1 as a possible D gene (5 bases). There are 15 residues in the CDR3. CDR1 and CDR2 (germline): MGHDK, SYGVNS. Deletions cut 4 bases from V and 7 bases from J, with 14 bases between. CDR3 coding DNA: TGTGCCAGCAGTGCTAGGGGAATGGGCAATTCACCCCTCCACTTT. Amino acids: CASSARGMGNSPLHF.

CDR3 coding DNA: TGTGCCAGCAGCTTACGACAGGGGACCGGGGAGCTGTTTTTT. Protein sequence: CASSLRQGTGELFF. The gene calls are TRBV11-2 and TRBJ2-2; 8 bases map to TRBD1. Per the germline V gene, CDR1 is SGHAT and CDR2 is FQNNGV. The CDR3 loop spans 14 amino acids. V shed 2 bases and J 5 bases; nucleotides not matched to a gene: 1.

This clonotype came up a few times. The chain couples TRBV10-3 to TRBJ1-5, with TRBD1 matching 8 bases. CDR3 size: 16 residues. Germline trimming cut 3 bases from V and 6 bases from J; bases unmatched to any gene: 10. CDR1 and CDR2 from the germline V gene are ENHRY and SYGVKD. Here the CDR3 reads CAISDDWTGRIQPQHF. CDR3 nucleotide sequence: TGTGCCATCAGTGATGATTGGACAGGGAGAATTCAGCCCCAGCATTTT.

This chain uses TRBV19 with TRBJ2-1; TRBD2 might be the D (6 bases). Germline loops: CDR1 LNHDA, CDR2 SQIVND (reference sequence). V was shortened by 5 bases and J by 10 bases, with 12 bases between the two germline ends. The CDR3 length is 12 residues. The CDR3 sequence: CASSPPGGEQFF. CDR3 DNA sequence: TGTGCCAGTAGTCCCCCTGGGGGGGAGCAGTTCTTC.

The CDR3 region is CASSLAPILTGLGDEQYF. The CDR3 DNA sequence: TGCGCCAGCAGCTTAGCCCCAATCTTGACTGGGTTAGGCGACGAGCAGTACTTC. The chain combines TRBV5-1 with TRBJ2-7; D call uncertain. Trimming shortened V by 2 bases and J by 5 bases, and 26 bases separated the two germline ends. Germline V gene data show CDR1 as SGHRS and CDR2 as YFSETQ. The length of the CDR3 is 18 residues.

The chain joins TRBV7-4 to TRBJ2-5; D unresolved. CDR1 is SGHVT and CDR2 is SQSDAQ in the germline V gene. V lost 3 bases and J 5 bases, leaving 16 bases between the germline ends. The CDR3 runs to 15 residues. The CDR3 region has the DNA TGTGCCAGCAGCTTGGAATTAACCAACCGCGAGACCCAGTACTTC. Its translation: CASSLELTNRETQYF. The full variable domain, rest sourced from reference TRBV7-4 and TRBJ2-5, is GAGVSQSPRYKVAKRGRDVALRCDSISGHVTLYWYRQTLGQGSEVLTYSQSDAQRDKSGRPSGRFSAERPERSVSTLKIQRTEQGDSAVYLCASSLELTNRETQYFGPGTRLLVL.

V and J are TRBV7-2 and TRBJ1-2, with a weak D call TRBD1 (5 bases). Germline loops: CDR1 SGHTA, CDR2 FQGNSA. The CDR3 runs to 14 residues. V was clipped by 1 base and J by 4 bases, with 10 bases between them. The CDR3 loop is CASSLGQGGYGYTF. The CDR3 DNA reads TGTGCCAGCAGCTTAGGGCAGGGTGGCTATGGCTACACCTTC. Complete variable domain (other parts from reference TRBV7-2 and TRBJ1-2): GAGVSQSPSNKVTEKGKDVELRCDPISGHTALYWYRQSLGQGLEFLIYFQGNSAPDKSGLPSDRFSAERTGGSVSTLTIQRTQQEDSAVYLCASSLGQGGYGYTFGSGTRLTVV.

The V call is TRBV28, the J call TRBJ2-7; weak D call: TRBD1 (6 bases). The V end lost 6 bases, the J end lost 2 bases, and 14 bases lay between the germline ends. This CDR3 has 14 residues. CDR1 MDHEN and CDR2 SYDVKM come from the germline V gene. The CDR3 spells CASRSTGTTYEQYV. As DNA, the CDR3 is TGTGCCAGCAGATCTACAGGGACCACCTACGAGCAGTACGTC.

V and J are TRBV29-1 and TRBJ2-3, with D uncertain. The CDR3 contains 14 residues. Trimming removed 7 bases from V and 1 base from J, with 15 bases in between. Germline V lookup: CDR1 SQVTM, CDR2 ANQGSEA. CDR3 region: CSGLETRGTDTQYF. For the CDR3, the DNA is TGCAGCGGCTTGGAGACTCGGGGCACAGATACGCAGTATTTT.

This clonotype occurred many times. The J gene is TRBJ1-2, the V gene TRBV2; TRBD1 is a possible D gene (6 bases). The V and J ends lost 7 bases and 4 bases respectively, with 13 bases between them. The CDR3 consists of 13 residues. Germline V gives CDR1 SNHLY, CDR2 FYNNEI. As DNA, the CDR3 is TGTGCCAGCAAACCCGGGGGGCTCTATGGCTACACCTTC. Residues: CASKPGGLYGYTF.

This CDR3 reads CASSLREGAQPQHF. The DNA of the CDR3 is TGTGCCAGCAGTTTGCGGGAGGGGGCTCAGCCCCAGCATTTT. V is TRBV12-3 or TRBV12-4 and J is TRBJ1-5; TRBD1 matches at 7 bases. CDR3 length equals 14 residues. After removal of 3 bases from V and 6 bases from J, the junction contained 5 bases not matched to a gene.

This clonotype was counted between two and nine times. The chain joins TRBV28 to TRBJ1-6; unclear D gene. Germline CDR1 reads MDHEN; CDR2 reads SYDVKM. The CDR3 covers 14 residues. V lost 2 bases, J lost 9 bases, and 11 bases lay in between. CDR3 sequence: CASSLVRLGSPLHF. For the CDR3, the DNA is TGTGCCAGCAGTTTAGTGAGACTGGGTTCACCCCTCCACTTT.

The chain carries TRBV27 and TRBJ1-1, with a tentative D call TRBD1 (6 bases). Between the trimmed V and J ends, which lost 2 bases and 6 bases, there was a span of 13 bases. The CDR3 length is 14 residues. The V gene's germline CDR1 is MNHEY and CDR2 SMNVEV (reference sequence). In nucleotides, the CDR3 is TGTGCCAGCAGTTTAGGGGGGGCCAACCCTGAAGCTTTCTTT. This translates into CASSLGGANPEAFF.

The chain combines TRBV5-1 with TRBJ2-1; D gene unclear. Trimming removed 2 bases from V and 1 base from J, with 7 bases in between. CDR3 length: 14 amino acids. Germline CDR1 reads SGHRS; CDR2 reads YFSETQ. The CDR3 DNA follows: TGCGCCAGCAGCTTCGCCAGGTCCTACAATGAGCAGTTCTTC. Residues: CASSFARSYNEQFF.

This chain uses TRBV12-3 or TRBV12-4 with TRBJ1-2, with 7 bases matching TRBD1. The CDR3 extends over 14 amino acids. V shed 0 bases and J 3 bases; nucleotides not matched to a gene: 1. This chain's CDR3 is CASSLAGGYYGYTF. The CDR3 nucleotides are TGTGCCAGCAGTTTAGCAGGGGGCTACTATGGCTACACCTTC.

This chain joins TRBV7-6 and TRBJ1-2; D gene unclear. The CDR3 contains 14 residues. The germline V gene has CDR1 SGHVS and CDR2 FNYEAQ. V was trimmed by 1 base and J by 8 bases, leaving 14 bases between them. CDR3 coding DNA: TGTGCCAGCAGCTTAGGTGGTCAGGTCGGGGGCTACACCTTC. Its translation is CASSLGGQVGGYTF.

The chain uses TRBV12-3 or TRBV12-4 and TRBJ2-1, with D tentatively TRBD2 (7 bases). V dropped 8 bases and J dropped 8 bases, with 16 bases sitting between them. The CDR3 length is 13 residues. This chain's CDR3 is CASGGGATDEQFF. CDR3 nucleotides: TGTGCCAGCGGTGGGGGGGCCACGGATGAGCAGTTCTTC.